What follows are 14 T cell receptor beta chains derived from one specimen sequenced in a study of CXCR3-negative and CXCR3-positive naive CD8 T cells. UMI-labeled 5' RACE TRB cDNA libraries were prepared from the cells. From the 5' RACE reads, TCRdb lists one entry per CDR3 protein and no DNA. The table lists around 140,000 distinct CDR3 sequences. Sequenced input: naive CXCR3- CD8+ T cells from blood. Subset here: CD45RO-CCR7+CD27+CD95- naive CD8+ T cells lacking CXCR3 (TNR3-). The receptors were gathered from a human donor in good health. Some clones in this sample may be carry-over from other donors' samples.

This sequence joins TRBV28 and TRBJ2-7; TCRdb lists TRBD2, though no DNA is available to test this call. This CDR3 comprises 13 residues. Germline V lookup: CDR1 MDHEN, CDR2 SYDVKM. CDR3 in amino acids: CASREGGAYEQYF.

The chain couples TRBV7-6 to TRBJ2-3; TCRdb lists TRBD2, though no DNA is available to test this call. The germline V gene has CDR1 SGHVS and CDR2 FNYEAQ. The CDR3 consists of 14 residues. CDR3 region: CASSLGGGPDTQYF.

The chain recombines TRBV4-1 with TRBJ1-1. Germline CDR1 MGHRA, CDR2 YSYEKL. This CDR3 region has 15 residues. CDR3 amino acids: CASSQVLGMNTEAFF.

The gene calls are TRBV19 and TRBJ2-2. This CDR3 contains 15 residues. From germline, CDR1 is LNHDA and CDR2 SQIVND (reference sequence). The CDR3 loop reads CASSMFQERAGELFF. The full variable domain, completed using reference TRBV19 and TRBJ2-2, is DGGITQSPKYLFRKEGQNVTLSCEQNLNHDAMYWYRQDPGQGLRLIYYSQIVNDFQKGDIAEGYSVSREKKESFPLTVTSAQKNPTAFYLCASSMFQERAGELFFGEGSRLTVL.

The V and J genes are TRBV29-1 and TRBJ2-7; as DNA is missing, the TRBD1 call by TCRdb cannot be tested. This CDR3 region has 14 residues. Germline V CDR1 and CDR2: SQVTM, ANQGSEA. CDR3 amino acids: CSVGGTGGPYEQYF.

The J gene is TRBJ2-3, the V gene TRBV30; TCRdb names TRBD1, which stays unverified in the absence of DNA. The CDR3 contains 14 residues. The V gene's germline CDR1 is GTSNPN and CDR2 SVGIG (reference sequence). The CDR3 protein is CAWSGGAGPDTQYF.

This sequence joins TRBV5-1 and TRBJ2-5; the D call of TRBD2 rests on TCRdb alone, since no DNA is present to check it. CDR1 and CDR2 from the germline V gene are SGHRS and YFSETQ. The CDR3 sequence is 15 residues long. CDR3 sequence reads: CASSLVAGRLETQYF.

The chain carries TRBV4-1 and TRBJ2-5; there is no DNA to check the TCRdb D call of TRBD1. The CDR3 runs 14 residues. In germline, CDR1 is MGHRA, CDR2 YSYEKL. This CDR3 reads CASSQGPGEETQYF.

The chain joins TRBV7-7 to TRBJ1-1. CDR3 length: 17 residues. CDR1 and CDR2 from the germline V gene are SSHAT and FNYEAQ (reference sequence). The CDR3 sequence: CASSLVGSRQMNTEAFF.

The chain joins TRBV5-8 to TRBJ2-1. The germline V gene encodes CDR1 SGHTS and CDR2 YDEGEE. There are 14 residues in the CDR3. Here the CDR3 reads CASSLVEVGNEQFF. The variable domain in full, completed from reference TRBV5-8 and TRBJ2-1, reads EAGVTQSPTHLIKTRGQQATLRCSPISGHTSVYWYQQALGLGLQFLLWYDEGEERNRGNFPPRFSGRQFPNYSSELNVNALELEDSALYLCASSLVEVGNEQFFGPGTRLTVL.

The chain carries TRBV28 and TRBJ1-6. This CDR3 is 12 amino acids long. Germline-derived CDR1 and CDR2 are MDHEN and SYDVKM. CDR3 sequence: CASSPENSPLHF.

The chain joins TRBV11-2 to TRBJ2-1; the TCRdb call, TRBD2, lacks DNA for checking. Germline CDR1 SGHAT, CDR2 FQNNGV. The CDR3 loop spans 16 amino acids. Here the CDR3 reads CASSSVVGGLKNEQFF.

The chain combines TRBV3-1 with TRBJ2-1; TCRdb calls TRBD1, which cannot be checked without DNA. The CDR3 consists of 13 residues. From germline, CDR1 is LGHDT and CDR2 YNNKEL (reference sequence). This CDR3 is CASSTGGGDEQFF.

The genes are TRBV7-9 and TRBJ2-2; the D gene TCRdb calls, TRBD2, cannot be checked with no DNA. The germline gives CDR1 SEHNR, CDR2 FQNEAQ (reference sequence). CDR3 size: 18 residues. The CDR3 loop is CASSSTITSGRPTGELFF.